This T cell receptor beta chain came from a study of T cell repertoires in cytomegalovirus infection. Study overall: Recently described HLA-C-restricted plus well-studied HLA-B-restricted CMV epitopes were used. Indicated by public TCR beta signatures were CMV infection and matching HLA type.

TCRdb fed the reads into MiXCR, producing one record per CDR3 protein. The sample has some 62,000 distinct CDR3 sequences, just over 20% seen once. This CDR3 contains 14 residues. The V end lost 6 bases, the J end lost 2 bases, and 13 bases lay between the germline ends. In germline, CDR1 is SGHVS, CDR2 FQNEAQ. The study, taken as a whole, reports: CMV carriers having the relevant HLA were flagged by cumulative public TCR beta family frequency.

On this clonotype: Its antigen is not identified.

The sequence was obtained from a human donor in good health (CMV status not recorded). Some clones in this sample may be carry-over from other donors' samples. The sequencing used CD8+ T cells from cultured PBMCs, collected from culture after CMV antigen stimulation. This chain uses TRBV7-8 with TRBJ1-2; D perhaps matches TRBD1 (5 bases). The DNA for the CDR3 is TGTGCCAGCAGGGGAGAGACAGAGAACTATGGCTACACCTTC. Translation: CASRGETENYGYTF.